The 9 T cell receptor beta chains listed next were all sequenced from one sample in a study of CD8 T cells in ankylosing spondylitis. The study's findings and limits: A TCR beta motif of fewer than ten highly homologous variants appeared characteristic of ankylosing spondylitis blood.

TCRdb called the 5' RACE reads again in MiXCR, with one record for every CDR3 protein. The sample consists of about 440,000 distinct CDR3 sequences, over 15% of them appearing once. No antigens are known for them. Material for sequencing was blood, either unsorted or a sorted T cell fraction (not recorded which). The receptors here all came from a male donor with ankylosing spondylitis.

A few counts support this clonotype. J is TRBJ1-1 and V is TRBV6-1; D not certain. The germline V gene has CDR1 MNHNS and CDR2 SASEGT. Trimming removed 5 bases at V and 7 bases at J, with 14 bases between. This CDR3 spans 13 amino acids. In DNA, the CDR3 is TGTGCCAGCAGTCGTGGGGAGGCCGGTGAAGCTTTCTTT. This gives the protein CASSRGEAGEAFF.

V is TRBV20-1 and J is TRBJ2-7; the match to TRBD2 covers 9 bases. Looked up from germline, CDR1 is DFQATT and CDR2 is SNEGSKA (reference sequence). V was clipped by 4 bases and J by 4 bases; unmatched bases: 8. This CDR3 is 14 amino acids long. CDR3 residues: CSATFSGRRYEQYF. DNA of the CDR3: TGCAGTGCTACCTTTAGCGGGAGAAGGTACGAGCAGTACTTC.

This clonotype was found a few times. V usage is TRBV9 and J usage is TRBJ1-2, with D possibly TRBD1 on 5 matching bases. The germline CDR1 and CDR2 sequences are SGDLS and YYNGEE. The CDR3 spans 15 residues. Deletions cut 1 base from V and 1 base from J, with 11 bases between. The CDR3 DNA sequence: TGTGCCAGCAGCGTACGGGGCAGCCTTAACTATGGCTACACCTTC. Amino acid sequence: CASSVRGSLNYGYTF.

This chain links TRBV5-1 with TRBJ1-4; 7 bases line up with TRBD1. Germline trimming cut 0 bases from V and 4 bases from J; bases unmatched to any gene: 6. Germline lookup yields CDR1 SGHRS and CDR2 YFSETQ. The CDR3 runs to 16 residues. The CDR3 coding sequence is TGCGCCAGCAGCTTGGGCCCGACAGGGATTAATGAAAAACTGTTTTTT. Amino acids: CASSLGPTGINEKLFF.

In this sample, this clonotype turned up once. The J gene is TRBJ2-5, the V gene TRBV29-1, with D possibly called TRBD1 or TRBD2 (6 bases each). This CDR3 is built from 14 residues. The ends were cut back, 4 bases at V and 5 bases at J, with 17 bases in the middle. Germline CDR1 is SQVTM and CDR2 is ANQGSEA. The CDR3 loop reads CSVGRGDPGETQYF. Written as DNA, the CDR3 is TGCAGCGTTGGGAGGGGGGACCCTGGGGAGACCCAGTACTTC.

This rearrangement joins TRBV5-5 to TRBJ2-3; possible D gene TRBD2, 5 bases. This CDR3 has 16 residues. Trimming removed 4 bases at V and 4 bases at J, with 19 bases between. Per the germline V gene, CDR1 is SGHKS and CDR2 is YYEKEE (reference sequence). The CDR3 sequence is CASSNRPDNGADTQYF. For the CDR3, the DNA is TGTGCCAGCAGCAACCGACCCGACAACGGGGCAGATACGCAGTATTTT.

The J gene is TRBJ2-3, the V gene TRBV25-1; no reliable D call. The CDR3 runs 11 residues. Trimming cost V 8 bases and J 4 bases, with 7 bases left between them. From germline, CDR1 is MGHDK and CDR2 SYGVNS. The CDR3 spells CASALADTQYF. CDR3 coding DNA: TGTGCCAGCGCCTTAGCAGATACGCAGTATTTT.

This clonotype has just a few counts. The V and J genes are TRBV14 and TRBJ1-1; 9 bases are shared with TRBD1. This CDR3 region has 17 residues. Germline assignment: CDR1 SGHDN and CDR2 FVKESK. J lost 6 bases, V lost 4 bases, and 15 bases had no gene match. CDR3 in DNA: TGTGCCAGCAGCCGTCTCGGGACAGGGTTTAGCGGTTCTGAAGCTTTCTTT. Translating it yields CASSRLGTGFSGSEAFF.

This clonotype has ten or more counts. This chain links TRBV20-1 with TRBJ1-5; D is unclear. The CDR3 runs 15 residues. Trimming removed 3 bases from V and 5 bases from J, with 17 bases in between. The germline V gene has CDR1 DFQATT and CDR2 SNEGSKA (reference sequence). The CDR3 region has the DNA TGCAGTGCTAGTCGGGTAGACGGAACGTATCAGCCCCAGCATTTT. Translating gives CSASRVDGTYQPQHF.